Below are 28 T cell receptor beta chains sequenced from a single sample in a study of Ad26.COV2.S vaccination and SARS-CoV-2 variants. Treatment in this sample: about 20 received Ad26.COV2.S at low or high dose, single or two shots; several received placebo; per-sample allocation not given. Sampling happened 63 days after the first vaccine or placebo injection. Profiling relied on immunoSEQ multiplex PCR, and the TCRdb table lists in-frame clones only, not all of them. The sample yields 350,000 to 450,000 clones, 80% to 90% seen once. The sequencing used peripheral blood, collected in a trial of Ad26.COV2.S vaccine versus placebo. These receptors all stem from a person between 18 and 65 years old who received the Ad26.COV2.S COVID-19 vaccine or a placebo.

The J gene is TRBJ2-5, the V gene TRBV5-1; no clear D gene. CDR3 length equals 14 residues. V dropped 4 bases and J dropped 2 bases, with 12 bases sitting between them. Germline assignment: CDR1 SGHRS and CDR2 YFSETQ. CDR3 coding DNA: TGCGCCAGCAGCCTAAACGTAGGTCAAGAGACCCAGTACTTC. It yields the protein CASSLNVGQETQYF.

A note on this clone: The same CDR3 arises from other DNA sequences in this sample as well. The chain combines TRBV11-3 with TRBJ2-6; 7 nucleotides agree with TRBD1. V gave up 5 bases and J gave up 2 bases; unmatched junction bases: 0. From germline, CDR1 is SGHNT and CDR2 YENEEA. The CDR3 is 14 amino acids. CDR3 protein: CASSQGAGANVLTF. In nucleotides, the CDR3 is TGTGCCAGCAGCCAGGGGGCTGGGGCCAACGTCCTGACTTTC.

This chain uses TRBV12-3 or TRBV12-4 with TRBJ2-7; possibly TRBD2 for D (5 bases). The V end lost 7 bases, the J end lost 3 bases, and 10 bases lay between the germline ends. The length of the CDR3 is 12 residues. CDR3 nucleotides: TGTGCCAGCACCTTTAGCGTCTACGAGCAGTACTTC. Its translation: CASTFSVYEQYF.

V and J are TRBV9 and TRBJ1-6; tentatively, D is TRBD1 (6 bases). The germline CDR1 and CDR2 sequences are SGDLS and YYNGEE. This CDR3 comprises 14 residues. V gave up 4 bases and J gave up 10 bases, with 15 bases separating them. CDR3 in amino acids: CASSPGGGKSPLHF. The CDR3 nucleotides are TGTGCCAGCAGCCCCGGAGGGGGTAAGTCACCCCTCCACTTT.

The chain links TRBV7-9 to TRBJ2-7; no clear D. Deletions cut 4 bases from V and 3 bases from J, with 10 bases between. Germline V gene data show CDR1 as SEHNR and CDR2 as FQNEAQ (reference sequence). This CDR3 has 13 residues. CDR3 sequence: CASSSQPFYEQYF. Written as DNA, the CDR3 is TGTGCCAGCAGCTCTCAGCCCTTCTACGAGCAGTACTTC.

CDR3 coding DNA: TGTGCCAGTACACCCACAGGGAAAGGGAATCAGCCCCAGCATTTT. This codes for CASTPTGKGNQPQHF. This rearrangement joins TRBV19 to TRBJ1-5; possibly TRBD1 for D (6 bases). The CDR3 length is 15 residues. The V gene's germline CDR1 is LNHDA and CDR2 SQIVND (reference sequence). V lost 7 bases, J lost 4 bases, and 17 bases lay in between.

The chain carries TRBV3-1 (or the pseudogene TRBV3-2) and TRBJ2-1; D perhaps matches TRBD1 (5 bases). The CDR3 has 16 residues. CDR1 is LGHDT and CDR2 is YNNKEL in the germline V gene (reference sequence). Trimming removed 1 base from V and 5 bases from J, with 15 bases in between. For the CDR3, the DNA is TGTGCCAGCAGCCAAGTAGGCAGGGCCCGGAACAATGAGCAGTTCTTC. Translation: CASSQVGRARNNEQFF.

The J gene is TRBJ1-4, the V gene TRBV5-1; 9 bases line up with TRBD1. CDR1 and CDR2 from the germline V gene are SGHRS and YFSETQ. The CDR3 is 19 amino acids. Losses at the gene ends were 0 bases for V and 8 bases for J; bases not matched to a gene: 17. The DNA of the CDR3 is TGCGCCAGCAGCTTGGCGGGGGGACTAAGGACAGGGGTTGGAGAAAAACTGTTTTTT. The encoded protein is CASSLAGGLRTGVGEKLFF.

V usage is TRBV5-1 and J usage is TRBJ2-7, with 7 bases identical to TRBD2. Trimming took 10 bases from V and 1 from J; bases not matched to a gene: 11. Germline V gene lookup returns CDR1 SGHRS and CDR2 YFSETQ. CDR3 length: 14 residues. CDR3 loop: CAVPTGTKSYEQYF. The CDR3 DNA reads TGCGCCGTCCCAACCGGGACTAAATCCTACGAGCAGTACTTC.

This clone showed up just a few times. The rearrangement uses TRBV27 and TRBJ1-1; a possible D gene is TRBD1 (6 bases). Germline CDR1 and CDR2: MNHEY and SMNVEV (reference sequence). This CDR3 has 15 amino acids. The V gene lost 2 bases and the J gene lost 4 bases, with 14 bases spanning the gap. This CDR3 reads CASSLMYREGTEAFF. The DNA for the CDR3 is TGTGCCAGCAGTTTAATGTACAGGGAGGGCACTGAAGCTTTCTTT.

J is TRBJ1-1 and V is TRBV6-5, with 9 bases that match TRBD1. The CDR3 consists of 13 residues. The ends lost 8 bases at V and 4 bases at J; junction bases unmatched: 5. In germline, CDR1 is MNHEY, CDR2 SVGAGI. The CDR3 here is CASAKTGGTEAFF. The CDR3 nucleotides read TGTGCCAGCGCAAAGACAGGGGGCACTGAAGCTTTCTTT.

This chain uses TRBV5-1 with TRBJ2-2, with D possibly being TRBD2 (7 bases). Germline V gene sequence: CDR1 SGHRS, CDR2 YFSETQ. This CDR3 has 14 residues. With 5 bases removed from V and 4 bases from J, the gap between germline ends came to 12 bases. The CDR3 region is CASSSGGITGELFF. For the CDR3, the DNA is TGCGCCAGCAGTTCGGGGGGCATCACCGGGGAGCTGTTTTTT.

This rearrangement joins TRBV21-1 to TRBJ1-5. TRBV21-1 is shown as a pseudogene. This CDR3 is built from 17 residues. CDR3: CASSKREECEPDQPQHF. The CDR3 region has the DNA TGTGCCAGCAGCAAGAGAGAAGAATGCGAACCTGATCAGCCCCAGCATTTT.

The chain joins TRBV18 to TRBJ1-3; D gene uncertain. V was shortened by 3 bases and J by 6 bases, with 9 bases between the two germline ends. This CDR3 region has 13 residues. In germline, CDR1 is KGHSH, CDR2 LQKENI. The CDR3, as DNA: TGTGCCAGCTCACCGCGTGGAACAAACACCATATATTTT. Its protein product is CASSPRGTNTIYF.

The chain carries TRBV27 and TRBJ2-7; 7 bases align to TRBD2. Germline V gene lookup returns CDR1 MNHEY and CDR2 SMNVEV (reference sequence). Losses at the gene ends were 6 bases for V and 2 bases for J; bases not matched to a gene: 10. This CDR3 has 15 residues. This CDR3 is CASRISGFPAYEQYF. The CDR3, as DNA: TGTGCCAGCAGAATTAGCGGGTTCCCCGCCTACGAGCAGTACTTC.

This clone was picked up a small number of times. The same CDR3 arises from other DNA sequences in this sample as well. V is TRBV7-2 and J is TRBJ2-3; D possibly corresponds to TRBD2 (6 bases). Between the trimmed V and J ends, which lost 0 bases and 3 bases, there was a span of 7 bases. CDR3 size: 14 residues. Germline CDR1 reads SGHTA; CDR2 reads FQGNSA. In nucleotides, the CDR3 is TGTGCCAGCAGCTTAGCGGGGGGAACAGATACGCAGTATTTT. It yields the protein CASSLAGGTDTQYF.

The genes are TRBV5-1 and TRBJ2-2, with a weak D call TRBD2 (6 bases). V lost 0 bases to trimming and J lost 5 bases, with 11 bases between them. The CDR3 totals 15 residues. Germline loops: CDR1 SGHRS, CDR2 YFSETQ. The CDR3 DNA follows: TGCGCCAGCAGCTTGGGTGGAGGGGAGACCGGGGAGCTGTTTTTT. Residues: CASSLGGGETGELFF.

This sequence joins TRBV5-4 and TRBJ2-2; 7 positions match TRBD1. The CDR3 is 15 residues long. V trimming: 3 bases; J trimming: 2 bases; junction bases outside the gene matches: 4. Germline V lookup: CDR1 SGHNT, CDR2 YYREEE (reference sequence). The CDR3 spells CASSSGQYNTGELFF. DNA of the CDR3: TGTGCCAGCAGCTCGGGACAGTATAACACCGGGGAGCTGTTTTTT. Supplemented by reference TRBV5-4 and TRBJ2-2, the full variable domain reads ETGVTQSPTHLIKTRGQQVTLRCSSQSGHNTVSWYQQALGQGPQFIFQYYREEENGRGNFPPRFSGLQFPNYSSELNVNALELDDSALYLCASSSGQYNTGELFFGEGSRLTVL.

Regarding this clone: This may be a read error: a much more frequent sequence differs by one nucleotide. V is TRBV12-3 or TRBV12-4 and J is TRBJ1-5; D unresolved. With 5 bases removed from V and 0 bases from J, the gap between germline ends came to 5 bases. This CDR3 is 13 amino acids long. CDR3 residues: CASSLYSNQPQHF. The CDR3 DNA is TGTGCCAGCAGTCTTTATAGCAATCAGCCCCAGCATTTT.

The V call is TRBV10-1, the J call TRBJ2-7; unclear D gene. This CDR3 has 11 residues. V lost 11 bases to trimming and J lost 6 bases, with 14 bases between them. CDR1 is WNHNN and CDR2 is SYGVQD in the germline V gene (reference sequence). The CDR3 protein is CAPYARIEQYF. CDR3 bases: TGCGCCCCCTACGCCAGGATCGAGCAGTACTTC.

The chain has TRBV12-3 or TRBV12-4 and TRBJ2-5; D is ambiguous. V was cut by 6 bases and J by 5 bases, with 10 bases left in between. The CDR3 runs 12 residues. CDR3 DNA sequence: TGTGCCAGCAGGCGCTACGCGGAGACCCAGTACTTC. Its protein product is CASRRYAETQYF.

This chain links TRBV18 with TRBJ1-1; D ambiguous. Germline V gene data show CDR1 as KGHSH and CDR2 as LQKENI. This CDR3 is 15 amino acids long. With 3 bases removed from V and 0 bases from J, the gap between germline ends came to 11 bases. Here the CDR3 reads CASSPVEGLNTEAFF. The CDR3, as DNA: TGTGCCAGCTCACCGGTGGAGGGTTTGAACACTGAAGCTTTCTTT.

The J gene is TRBJ1-1, the V gene TRBV15; no clear D. The CDR3 is 14 amino acids. V dropped 5 bases and J dropped 1 base, with 11 bases sitting between them. The germline V gene has CDR1 LNHNV and CDR2 YYDKDF (reference sequence). The CDR3 coding sequence is TGTGCCACCAGCGATGTATGGGGGAACACTGAAGCTTTCTTT. It specifies CATSDVWGNTEAFF. Together with reference TRBV15 and TRBJ1-1, the CDR3 gives the full variable domain: DAMVIQNPRYQVTQFGKPVTLSCSQTLNHNVMYWYQQKSSQAPKLLFHYYDKDFNNEADTPDNFQSRRPNTSFCFLDIRSPGLGDTAMYLCATSDVWGNTEAFFGQGTRLTVV.

This chain joins TRBV6-2 or TRBV6-3 and TRBJ1-2, with a weak D call TRBD1 (6 bases). Germline V lookup: CDR1 MNHEY, CDR2 SVGEGT. Trimming took off 4 bases at V and 8 bases at J, with 14 bases between the two ends. This CDR3 has 13 residues. The CDR3 region is CASSSLTGRGYTF. CDR3 DNA: TGTGCCAGCAGTTCATTGACAGGAAGAGGCTACACCTTC.

V is TRBV7-2 and J is TRBJ1-3; unclear D gene. The CDR3 spans 15 residues. Germline V gives CDR1 SGHTA, CDR2 FQGNSA. Trimming took 1 base from V and 4 from J, leaving 11 bases between them. The CDR3 DNA reads as TGTGCCAGCAGCTTAGTTGGAGGTACCGGAAACACCATATATTTT. It yields the protein CASSLVGGTGNTIYF.

This chain uses TRBV5-4 with TRBJ2-1; D may match TRBD1 or TRBD2 (5 bases each). V was shortened by 2 bases and J by 6 bases, with 12 bases between the two germline ends. Looked up from germline, CDR1 is SGHNT and CDR2 is YYREEE (reference sequence). The CDR3 totals 14 residues. CDR3 in amino acids: CASSFGTRLNEQFF. The CDR3 coding sequence is TGTGCCAGCAGCTTTGGGACGCGACTCAATGAGCAGTTCTTC.

This rearrangement joins TRBV7-2 to TRBJ2-2; possible D gene TRBD2, 5 bases. The CDR3 length is 13 residues. Per the germline V gene, CDR1 is SGHTA and CDR2 is FQGNSA. V was clipped by 5 bases and J by 7 bases, with 11 bases between them. The CDR3 is CASSPHRGGELFF. CDR3 bases: TGTGCCAGCAGCCCCCACCGGGGCGGGGAGCTGTTTTTT. Looking up the rest from reference TRBV7-2 and TRBJ2-2 gives the full variable domain: GAGVSQSPSNKVTEKGKDVELRCDPISGHTALYWYRQSLGQGLEFLIYFQGNSAPDKSGLPSDRFSAERTGGSVSTLTIQRTQQEDSAVYLCASSPHRGGELFFGEGSRLTVL.

This clone was detected only once. The chain links TRBV6-4 to TRBJ2-5, with D possibly being TRBD2 (6 bases). CDR3 size: 15 residues. Germline V CDR1 and CDR2: MRHNA, SNTAGT. V was trimmed by 7 bases and J by 2 bases, leaving 17 bases between them. The CDR3 is CASNVVAVLQETQYF. The CDR3 DNA sequence: TGTGCCAGCAACGTGGTAGCGGTACTTCAAGAGACCCAGTACTTC.